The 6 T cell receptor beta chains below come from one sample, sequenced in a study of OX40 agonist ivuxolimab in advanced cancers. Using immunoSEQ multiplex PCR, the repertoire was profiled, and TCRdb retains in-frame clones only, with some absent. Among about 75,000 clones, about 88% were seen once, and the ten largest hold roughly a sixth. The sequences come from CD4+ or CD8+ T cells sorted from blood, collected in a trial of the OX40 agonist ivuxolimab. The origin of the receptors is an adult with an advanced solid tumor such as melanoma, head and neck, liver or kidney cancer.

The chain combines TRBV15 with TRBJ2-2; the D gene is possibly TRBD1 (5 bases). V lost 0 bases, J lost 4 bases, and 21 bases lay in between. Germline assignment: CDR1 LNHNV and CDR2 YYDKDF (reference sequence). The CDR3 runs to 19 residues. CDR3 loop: CATSRDKRGSQGRTGELFF. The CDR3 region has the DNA TGTGCCACCAGCAGAGACAAAAGGGGTAGCCAAGGCCGCACCGGGGAGCTGTTTTTT.

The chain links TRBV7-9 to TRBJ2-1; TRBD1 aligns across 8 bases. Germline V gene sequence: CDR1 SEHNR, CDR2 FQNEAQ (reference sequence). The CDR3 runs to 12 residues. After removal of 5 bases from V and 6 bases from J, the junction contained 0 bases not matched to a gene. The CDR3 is CASSQGANEQFF. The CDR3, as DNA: TGTGCCAGCAGCCAGGGGGCCAATGAGCAGTTCTTC.

Here the CDR3 reads CASSHSGRSDEQYF. The CDR3 bases are TGTGCCAGCAGTCATAGCGGGAGAAGCGACGAGCAGTACTTC. The chain recombines TRBV7-9 with TRBJ2-7; 9 bases map to TRBD2. V was clipped by 6 bases and J by 5 bases; unmatched bases: 8. Germline V lookup: CDR1 SEHNR, CDR2 FQNEAQ (reference sequence). The CDR3 is 14 amino acids.

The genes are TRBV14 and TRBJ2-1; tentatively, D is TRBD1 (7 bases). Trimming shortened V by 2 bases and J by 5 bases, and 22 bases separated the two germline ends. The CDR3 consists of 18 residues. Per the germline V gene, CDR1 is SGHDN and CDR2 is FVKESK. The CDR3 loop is CASSQTGTEGAYNNEQFF. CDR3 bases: TGTGCCAGCAGCCAAACGGGGACGGAGGGGGCGTATAACAATGAGCAGTTCTTC.

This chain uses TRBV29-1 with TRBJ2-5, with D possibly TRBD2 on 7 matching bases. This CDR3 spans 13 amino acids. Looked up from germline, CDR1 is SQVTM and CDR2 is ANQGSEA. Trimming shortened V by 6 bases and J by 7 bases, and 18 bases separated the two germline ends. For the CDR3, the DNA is TGCAGCGTAATGGGGGGCGGGAGTGGGACCCAGTACTTC. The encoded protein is CSVMGGGSGTQYF.

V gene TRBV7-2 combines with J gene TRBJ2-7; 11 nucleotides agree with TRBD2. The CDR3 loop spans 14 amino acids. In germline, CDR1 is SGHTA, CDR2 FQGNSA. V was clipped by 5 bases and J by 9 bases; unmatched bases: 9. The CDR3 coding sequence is TGTGCCAGCAGCCAACTAGCGGGAGCTCTAGTGCAGTACTTC. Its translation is CASSQLAGALVQYF.